The 25 T cell receptor beta chains in this list originate from one sample, sequenced in a study of glioma-infiltrating T cells after dendritic cell vaccination. Assay used: immunoSEQ multiplex PCR; TCRdb lists only in-frame clones, some missing. The data hold tens of thousands of clones, with roughly 82% observed a single time. The sequences come from blood, collected before dendritic cell vaccination. The origin of the receptors is a human donor with glioblastoma.

The chain recombines TRBV28 with TRBJ1-5, with a tentative D call TRBD1 (6 bases). V was cut by 6 bases and J by 2 bases, with 20 bases left in between. The length of the CDR3 is 17 residues. Per the germline V gene, CDR1 is MDHEN and CDR2 is SYDVKM. The CDR3 is CASSDPTGPYGNQPQHF. In DNA form, the CDR3 reads TGTGCCAGCAGCGACCCGACAGGCCCTTATGGCAATCAGCCCCAGCATTTT.

This chain connects TRBV18 to TRBJ1-2, with 10 bases aligning to TRBD1. There are 17 residues in the CDR3. From germline, CDR1 is KGHSH and CDR2 LQKENI. With V trimmed by 10 bases and J by 4 bases, 18 bases remained unmatched. The CDR3 region is CATSRDRGLLISYGYTF. CDR3 DNA: TGTGCCACCTCTCGAGACAGGGGGCTCTTGATCTCCTATGGCTACACCTTC.

This clone has only one observation. The rearrangement joins TRBV15 to TRBJ2-7; TRBD2 aligns across 14 bases. Germline assignment: CDR1 LNHNV and CDR2 YYDKDF (reference sequence). V lost 5 bases and J lost 5; bases outside the gene matches: 14. CDR3 length: 18 amino acids. CDR3 sequence (DNA): TGTGCCACCAGCGAACCCGGGACTAGCGGGAGTCCAATCCACGAGCAGTACGTC. This translates into CATSEPGTSGSPIHEQYV.

The table lists this clone with a few counts. The J gene is TRBJ2-3, the V gene TRBV29-1; TRBD1 matches 7 bases. The J segment lost 0 bases and the V segment lost 7 bases, leaving 7 bases of the junction unmatched. Germline values: CDR1 SQVTM, CDR2 ANQGSEA. This CDR3 has 14 residues. In DNA, the CDR3 is TGCAGCGCGACAGGGAGATCTAGCACAGATACGCAGTATTTT. Residues: CSATGRSSTDTQYF.

V gene TRBV27 combines with J gene TRBJ2-7; the match to TRBD2 covers 9 bases. The CDR3 sequence is 15 residues long. CDR1 is MNHEY and CDR2 is SMNVEV in the germline V gene (reference sequence). The J segment lost 5 bases and the V segment lost 2 bases, leaving 7 bases of the junction unmatched. This CDR3 reads CASSLTSGRGNEQYV. CDR3 DNA sequence: TGTGCCAGCAGTTTAACTAGCGGGCGAGGGAACGAGCAGTACGTC.

V and J are TRBV7-7 and TRBJ2-3; 9 bases align to TRBD2. The CDR3 extends over 16 amino acids. The germline V gene has CDR1 SSHAT and CDR2 FNYEAQ (reference sequence). The trim removed 1 base at V and 0 bases at J, leaving 2 bases unmatched. Here the CDR3 reads CASSLGLAGSTDTQYF. The CDR3 bases are TGTGCCAGCAGCTTAGGGCTAGCGGGGAGCACAGATACGCAGTATTTT.

CDR3 in DNA: TGTGCCAGTACCACGGGACTTACTGAAGCTTTCTTT. Translated: CASTTGLTEAFF. This chain connects TRBV19 to TRBJ1-1; tentative D call: TRBD1 (5 bases). The germline gives CDR1 LNHDA, CDR2 SQIVND (reference sequence). The V end was cut by 7 bases, the J end by 5 bases, with 11 bases between. CDR3 length equals 12 residues.

Only one count was recorded for this clone. The V gene is TRBV6-4, the J gene TRBJ2-5; D is perhaps TRBD2 (5 bases). The CDR3 contains 18 residues. CDR1 is MRHNA, CDR2 SNTAGT, per germline. Trimming cost V 2 bases and J 5 bases, with 24 bases left between them. The CDR3 loop is CASSDGWVRLAWRETQYF. The CDR3 DNA follows: TGTGCCAGCAGTGACGGTTGGGTCCGGCTAGCCTGGAGGGAGACCCAGTACTTC.

The chain uses TRBV5-1 and TRBJ2-2; weak D call: TRBD2 (6 bases). Trimming shortened V by 0 bases and J by 4 bases, and 13 bases separated the two germline ends. Germline-derived CDR1 and CDR2 are SGHRS and YFSETQ. The CDR3 extends over 16 amino acids. CDR3 sequence reads: CASSLALDGSTGELFF. CDR3 sequence (DNA): TGCGCCAGCAGCTTGGCCTTGGACGGGAGCACCGGGGAGCTGTTTTTT.

The chain uses TRBV18 and TRBJ2-1, with 11 bases aligning to TRBD2. The germline gives CDR1 KGHSH, CDR2 LQKENI. The ends lost 2 bases at V and 9 bases at J; junction bases unmatched: 3. The CDR3 is 14 residues long. CDR3 region: CASSPNGLAGEQFF. The CDR3, as DNA: TGTGCCAGCTCACCAAACGGACTAGCGGGTGAGCAGTTCTTC. The entire variable domain, with the rest obtained from reference TRBV18 and TRBJ2-1, is as follows: NAGVMQNPRHLVRRRGQEARLRCSPMKGHSHVYWYRQLPEEGLKFMVYLQKENIIDESGMPKERFSAEFPKEGPSILRIQQVVRGDSAAYFCASSPNGLAGEQFFGPGTRLTVL.

The chain recombines TRBV5-6 with TRBJ1-4, with no clear D. This CDR3 is built from 15 residues. V shed 0 bases and J shed 10 bases, with 16 bases lying between them. The germline V gene encodes CDR1 SGHDT and CDR2 YYEEEE. In DNA, the CDR3 is TGTGCCAGCAGCTTGGGACCATCGGAAACAGTAAAACTGTTTTTT. Amino acid sequence: CASSLGPSETVKLFF.

CDR3 sequence (DNA): TGTGCCAGCAGTTTAGAGGGAGGGAACACCGGGGAGCTGTTTTTT. This translates into CASSLEGGNTGELFF. The chain uses TRBV2 and TRBJ2-2; D perhaps matches TRBD2 (6 bases). The germline V gene has CDR1 SNHLY and CDR2 FYNNEI. The CDR3 totals 15 residues. Trimming left V 5 bases short and J 1 base short, with 11 bases between.

The chain is built from TRBV25-1 and TRBJ2-2, with D possibly matching TRBD1 (5 bases). Germline loops: CDR1 MGHDK, CDR2 SYGVNS. The length of the CDR3 is 14 residues. The V and J ends lost 6 bases and 1 base respectively, with 9 bases between them. CDR3 in DNA: TGTGCCAGCAGACAGGCTTTGAACACCGGGGAGCTGTTTTTT. Protein sequence: CASRQALNTGELFF.

The V and J genes are TRBV19 and TRBJ1-5; D might be TRBD1 (5 bases). CDR1 is LNHDA and CDR2 is SQIVND in the germline V gene (reference sequence). The CDR3 extends over 18 amino acids. The germline V and J ends were trimmed by 10 bases and 4 bases, with 29 bases remaining between them. CDR3 amino acids: CATKNRGGLGRNNQPQHF. The CDR3 DNA reads as TGTGCCACCAAAAACCGGGGGGGTCTGGGACGGAATAATCAGCCCCAGCATTTT.

The table lists this clone with a count of one. V and J are TRBV6-1 and TRBJ2-1, with 9 bases identical to TRBD2. The ends lost 8 bases at V and 3 bases at J; junction bases unmatched: 8. CDR3 length equals 15 residues. Germline CDR1 and CDR2: MNHNS and SASEGT. CDR3 protein: CASLGISGSYNEQFF. The DNA for the CDR3 is TGTGCCAGCCTCGGAATTAGCGGGAGCTACAATGAGCAGTTCTTC.

The rearrangement joins TRBV5-4 to TRBJ1-2; D ambiguous. V was trimmed by 4 bases and J by 0 bases, leaving 16 bases between them. The CDR3 spans 16 residues. The germline CDR1 and CDR2 sequences are SGHNT and YYREEE (reference sequence). The CDR3 region is CASSRGGQPTNYGYTF. CDR3 in DNA: TGTGCCAGCAGCCGGGGAGGGCAACCTACTAACTATGGCTACACCTTC.

Only a few counts were recorded for this clone. V is TRBV7-9 and J is TRBJ1-1; a possible D gene is TRBD1 (6 bases). V lost 2 bases to trimming and J lost 1 base, with 11 bases between them. This CDR3 has 15 amino acids. Per germline, CDR1 SEHNR and CDR2 FQNEAQ (reference sequence). CDR3 protein: CASSLRDIQNTEAFF. In DNA, the CDR3 is TGTGCCAGCAGCTTAAGGGACATCCAGAACACTGAAGCTTTCTTT. The full variable domain, its missing parts supplied by reference TRBV7-9 and TRBJ1-1, is DTGVSQNPRHKITKRGQNVTFRCDPISEHNRLYWYRQTLGQGPEFLTYFQNEAQLEKSRLLSDRFSAERPKGSFSTLEIQRTEQGDSAMYLCASSLRDIQNTEAFFGQGTRLTVV.

This clone has just a few counts. The rearrangement joins TRBV20-1 to TRBJ2-7; weak D call: TRBD2 (6 bases). From germline, CDR1 is DFQATT and CDR2 SNEGSKA (reference sequence). The V gene lost 0 bases and the J gene lost 9 bases, with 9 bases spanning the gap. CDR3 size: 11 residues. The CDR3 sequence: CSAREGGVQYV. The CDR3 region has the DNA TGCAGTGCTAGAGAAGGCGGGGTGCAGTACGTC.

V is TRBV6-5 and J is TRBJ2-7; D possibly corresponds to TRBD2 (6 bases). Germline CDR1 MNHEY, CDR2 SVGAGI. The CDR3 loop spans 15 amino acids. V shed 6 bases and J shed 6 bases, with 21 bases lying between them. CDR3 in amino acids: CASSRGRTRGGEQYV. The CDR3 DNA follows: TGTGCCAGCAGCCGGGGCAGGACTCGGGGAGGCGAGCAGTACGTC.

J is TRBJ1-5 and V is TRBV7-2, with TRBD1 as a possible D gene (5 bases). CDR3 length equals 16 residues. Germline CDR1 reads SGHTA; CDR2 reads FQGNSA. V dropped 1 base and J dropped 6 bases, with 16 bases sitting between them. The CDR3 loop is CASSLVIGQGGQPQHF. DNA of the CDR3: TGTGCCAGCAGCTTAGTCATTGGGCAGGGCGGTCAGCCCCAGCATTTT.

This clone was recorded once. The V call is TRBV11-2, the J call TRBJ2-7; 7 nucleotides line up with TRBD1. Trimming cost V 5 bases and J 3 bases; bases outside gene matches: 7. Germline CDR1 reads SGHAT; CDR2 reads FQNNGV. The CDR3 contains 14 residues. CDR3 protein: CASSPRTGYYEQYV. The CDR3 nucleotides are TGTGCCAGCAGCCCCCGGACAGGATACTACGAGCAGTACGTC.

The V call is TRBV6-5, the J call TRBJ1-1; possibly TRBD1 for D (5 bases). CDR1 is MNHEY and CDR2 is SVGAGI in the germline V gene. The V gene lost 3 bases and the J gene lost 4 bases, with 12 bases spanning the gap. The length of the CDR3 is 14 residues. The CDR3 spells CASSYRGISTEAFF. The CDR3 bases are TGTGCCAGCAGTTATAGGGGCATTAGCACTGAAGCTTTCTTT.

The chain has TRBV11-3 and TRBJ2-3; 7 bases are shared with TRBD2. The CDR3 contains 14 residues. After removal of 5 bases from V and 0 bases from J, the junction contained 2 bases not matched to a gene. Germline V CDR1 and CDR2: SGHNT, YENEEA. The CDR3, as DNA: TGTGCCAGCAGCACTAGCGCAAGCACAGATACGCAGTATTTT. Its translation: CASSTSASTDTQYF.

The chain has TRBV5-6 and TRBJ2-3; 13 nucleotides match TRBD2. CDR3 length: 16 amino acids. After removal of 2 bases from V and 4 bases from J, the junction contained 4 bases not matched to a gene. Looked up from germline, CDR1 is SGHDT and CDR2 is YYEEEE. The CDR3 sequence is CASSFTSGGAPDTQYF. The CDR3 DNA reads TGTGCCAGCAGCTTTACTAGCGGGGGGGCCCCAGATACGCAGTATTTT.

The chain uses TRBV6-5 and TRBJ2-7; possibly TRBD2 for D (5 bases). The CDR3 totals 14 residues. The germline CDR1 and CDR2 sequences are MNHEY and SVGAGI. V was pared by 1 base and J by 0 bases, with 7 bases between. This CDR3 reads CASSYLAGSYEQYF. The CDR3 coding sequence is TGTGCCAGCAGTTACTTGGCGGGCTCCTACGAGCAGTACTTC.